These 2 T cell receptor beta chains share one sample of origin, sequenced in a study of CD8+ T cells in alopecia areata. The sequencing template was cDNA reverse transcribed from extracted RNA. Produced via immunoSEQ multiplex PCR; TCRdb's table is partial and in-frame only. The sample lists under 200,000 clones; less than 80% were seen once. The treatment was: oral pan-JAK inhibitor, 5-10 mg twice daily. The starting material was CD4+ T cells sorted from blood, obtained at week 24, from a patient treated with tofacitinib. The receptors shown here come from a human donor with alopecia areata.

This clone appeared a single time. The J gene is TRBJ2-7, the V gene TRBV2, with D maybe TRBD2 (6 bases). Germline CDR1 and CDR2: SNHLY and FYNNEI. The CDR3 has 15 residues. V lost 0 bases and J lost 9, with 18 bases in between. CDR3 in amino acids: CASSEAFTAGYGQYF. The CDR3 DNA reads TGTGCCAGCAGTGAAGCGTTTACAGCGGGCTATGGGCAGTACTTC.

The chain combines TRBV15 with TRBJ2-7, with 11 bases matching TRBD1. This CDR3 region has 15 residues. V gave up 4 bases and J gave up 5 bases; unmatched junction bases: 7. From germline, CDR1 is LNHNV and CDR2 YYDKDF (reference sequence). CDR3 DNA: TGTGCCACCAGCATCGGGACAGGGGGTCGGAACGAGCAGTACTTC. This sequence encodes CATSIGTGGRNEQYF.